The 32 T cell receptor beta chains below come from one sample, sequenced in a study of shared clonotypes between healthy human individuals. The protocol was immunoSEQ multiplex PCR, while the TCRdb copy is restricted to in-frame clones and leaves out a portion. The data show 650,000 to 800,000 clones, about 92% seen once. Only CD45RO-negative cells positively selected for CCR7 counted as naive CD8 cells, so terminally differentiated effector memory CD45RA+ cells were excluded. Input material: naive CD8+ T cells sorted from blood. The receptors originated from a man aged 25-40 years in good health.

The chain uses TRBV11-2 and TRBJ2-2; D ambiguous. The CDR3 has 16 residues. Germline V gene sequence: CDR1 SGHAT, CDR2 FQNNGV. With 1 base removed from V and 0 bases from J, the gap between germline ends came to 9 bases. CDR3: CASSLGVSSNTGELFF. The DNA for the CDR3 is TGTGCCAGCAGCTTAGGTGTCAGTTCGAACACCGGGGAGCTGTTTTTT.

The J gene is TRBJ1-4, the V gene TRBV7-2; D is unresolved. The CDR3 totals 13 residues. In germline, CDR1 is SGHTA, CDR2 FQGNSA. V lost 4 bases, J lost 10 bases, and 13 bases lay in between. CDR3 in amino acids: CASSSPPPGKLFF. CDR3 coding DNA: TGTGCCAGCAGCTCACCCCCTCCGGGAAAACTGTTTTTT.

The CDR3 reads CASSTQGAQYF. Written as DNA, the CDR3 is TGTGCCAGCAGTACTCAGGGGGCTCAGTATTTT. The chain has TRBV6-5 and TRBJ2-3; 8 bases are a match to TRBD1. The J segment lost 12 bases and the V segment lost 5 bases, leaving 4 bases of the junction unmatched. The CDR3 has 11 amino acids. From germline, CDR1 is MNHEY and CDR2 SVGAGI.

The CDR3 DNA is TGTGCCAGCAGCAGTTGGGACAGGGGAGGGGTGGGCTACACCTTC. This encodes CASSSWDRGGVGYTF. This chain uses TRBV5-4 with TRBJ1-2; TRBD1 matches at 10 bases. The germline V gene encodes CDR1 SGHNT and CDR2 YYREEE (reference sequence). The CDR3 runs 15 residues. J was trimmed by 8 bases and V by 4 bases; bases with no gene match: 11.

The V and J genes are TRBV7-6 and TRBJ2-5; 7 nucleotides line up with TRBD2. Germline CDR1 and CDR2: SGHVS and FNYEAQ. Trimming took 4 bases from V and 5 from J; bases not matched to a gene: 10. The CDR3 runs 15 residues. The CDR3 nucleotides are TGTGCCAGCAGCTCAAGACTAGCCTCCTTCGAGACCCAGTACTTC. Amino acid sequence: CASSSRLASFETQYF.

Here the CDR3 reads CASGWISSYNEQFF. The DNA of the CDR3 is TGTGCCAGCGGATGGATTAGCTCCTACAATGAGCAGTTCTTC. This rearrangement joins TRBV27 to TRBJ2-1; D is uncertain. Germline values: CDR1 MNHEY, CDR2 SMNVEV (reference sequence). CDR3 size: 14 residues. Trimming removed 8 bases at V and 0 bases at J, with 11 bases between.

The chain combines TRBV7-8 with TRBJ2-4; 9 bases align to TRBD1. Germline assignment: CDR1 SGHVS and CDR2 FQNEAQ. The CDR3 extends over 14 amino acids. V shed 5 bases, J shed 9 bases, and the junction held 8 bases outside the gene matches. CDR3 nucleotides: TGTGCCAGCAGCCCTGGACAGGGGAATCTCATTCAGTACTTC. Translating it yields CASSPGQGNLIQYF.

This chain connects TRBV5-1 to TRBJ2-7, with D perhaps TRBD2 (6 bases). V was trimmed by 0 bases and J by 6 bases, leaving 19 bases between them. The CDR3 has 16 residues. In germline, CDR1 is SGHRS, CDR2 YFSETQ. The DNA for the CDR3 is TGCGCCAGCAGCTTGGCCGGGGCGCGGTTGGGGGGCGAGCAGTACTTC. Encoded protein: CASSLAGARLGGEQYF.

The rearrangement links TRBV10-3 to TRBJ2-1, with 9 bases identical to TRBD2. The V and J ends lost 11 bases and 6 bases, in that order; junction bases with no gene match: 14. Germline V gene sequence: CDR1 ENHRY, CDR2 SYGVKD. This CDR3 region has 15 residues. The CDR3 protein is CAALDSGSSSNEQFF. The CDR3 DNA reads TGTGCCGCCTTAGATAGCGGGAGTTCGAGCAATGAGCAGTTCTTC.

The chain couples TRBV18 to TRBJ2-5; D ambiguous. Between the trimmed V and J ends, which lost 0 bases and 3 bases, there was a span of 14 bases. CDR1 is KGHSH, CDR2 LQKENI, per germline. CDR3 size: 16 residues. This CDR3 is CASSPPLILTEETQYF. CDR3 in DNA: TGTGCCAGCTCACCACCTCTCATTCTAACCGAAGAGACCCAGTACTTC. The full variable domain, rest sourced from reference TRBV18 and TRBJ2-5, is NAGVMQNPRHLVRRRGQEARLRCSPMKGHSHVYWYRQLPEEGLKFMVYLQKENIIDESGMPKERFSAEFPKEGPSILRIQQVVRGDSAAYFCASSPPLILTEETQYFGPGTRLLVL.

This clone was detected once. The V and J genes are TRBV29-1 and TRBJ2-5; 7 bases match TRBD2. Trimming cost V 1 base and J 3 bases; bases outside gene matches: 8. The CDR3 is 15 residues long. Germline loops: CDR1 SQVTM, CDR2 ANQGSEA. DNA of the CDR3: TGCAGCGTTGAAGGCGTTAGCGGGTACGAAGAGACCCAGTACTTC. This translates into CSVEGVSGYEETQYF.

The CDR3 protein is CAIGESNQPQHF. In DNA form, the CDR3 reads TGTGCCATAGGGGAAAGCAATCAGCCCCAGCATTTT. V and J are TRBV10-3 and TRBJ1-5; TRBD1 might be the D (5 bases). Germline V gives CDR1 ENHRY, CDR2 SYGVKD. This CDR3 is built from 12 residues. Trimming shortened V by 9 bases and J by 1 base, and 7 bases separated the two germline ends.

This chain connects TRBV6-4 to TRBJ2-7; 10 nucleotides agree with TRBD1. The germline gives CDR1 MRHNA, CDR2 SNTAGT. The CDR3 is 15 residues long. Trimming removed 4 bases from V and 5 bases from J; junction bases left unmatched: 8. This CDR3 reads CASSVPGTGVHEQYF. The CDR3 DNA follows: TGTGCCAGCAGTGTTCCCGGGACAGGGGTACACGAGCAGTACTTC.

V gene TRBV28 combines with J gene TRBJ2-7; D remains ambiguous. The CDR3 runs 14 residues. V lost 6 bases and J lost 0, with 12 bases in between. Germline loops: CDR1 MDHEN, CDR2 SYDVKM. The CDR3 region has the DNA TGTGCCAGCAGCCGACCCGGTAGCTCCTACGAGCAGTACTTC. Amino acids: CASSRPGSSYEQYF.

The V gene is TRBV27, the J gene TRBJ2-3; 10 bases fit TRBD2. Trimming at V came to 5 bases and at J to 3 bases, leaving 8 bases not matched to a gene. The germline V gene encodes CDR1 MNHEY and CDR2 SMNVEV (reference sequence). This CDR3 contains 16 residues. For the CDR3, the DNA is TGTGCCAGCAGTCCTTTGGGACTAGCGAAGACAGATACGCAGTATTTT. Translation gives CASSPLGLAKTDTQYF.

The chain links TRBV14 to TRBJ2-7; 7 bases map to TRBD2. In germline, CDR1 is SGHDN, CDR2 FVKESK. This CDR3 contains 13 residues. V was clipped by 0 bases and J by 7 bases; unmatched bases: 3. CDR3 in amino acids: CASSQEISGEQYF. The CDR3 DNA follows: TGTGCCAGCAGCCAAGAGATTAGCGGGGAGCAGTACTTC.

In this sample, this clone turned up once. The chain carries TRBV7-9 and TRBJ1-2; 7 nucleotides align to TRBD1. CDR1 and CDR2 (germline): SEHNR, FQNEAQ (reference sequence). The CDR3 totals 17 residues. J gave up 2 bases and V 4 bases, and 13 bases lay outside the gene matches. CDR3 sequence reads: CASSSVTGTARNYGYTF. CDR3 in DNA: TGTGCCAGCAGCTCGGTGACAGGGACAGCGAGGAACTATGGCTACACCTTC.

This chain's CDR3 is CASSVGTGHYEQYF. The CDR3 nucleotides read TGTGCCAGCAGCGTAGGGACAGGGCACTACGAGCAGTACTTC. V gene TRBV9 combines with J gene TRBJ2-7, with 8 bases aligning to TRBD1. The CDR3 sequence is 14 residues long. After removal of 0 bases from V and 3 bases from J, the junction contained 2 bases not matched to a gene. CDR1 and CDR2 from the germline V gene are SGDLS and YYNGEE.

The chain joins TRBV27 to TRBJ1-1, with unresolved D. Trimming pared 2 bases from V and 6 bases from J, leaving 10 bases between. Looked up from germline, CDR1 is MNHEY and CDR2 is SMNVEV (reference sequence). The CDR3 is 13 amino acids. For the CDR3, the DNA is TGTGCCAGCAGTTTAGGTGCGGGAGCTGAAGCTTTCTTT. The encoded protein is CASSLGAGAEAFF.

This clone was detected only once. This chain links TRBV6-1 with TRBJ2-1; D is perhaps TRBD1 (5 bases). Germline CDR1 and CDR2: MNHNS and SASEGT. The CDR3 is 16 residues long. V was pared by 2 bases and J by 5 bases, with 16 bases between. The CDR3 DNA follows: TGTGCCAGCAGTGAACGGCTAGGGGAAAGGGACAATGAGCAGTTCTTC. Its protein is CASSERLGERDNEQFF.

The CDR3 nucleotides read TGCGCCAGCAGCTGGGCGGACAATGAGCAGTTCTTC. Translation gives CASSWADNEQFF. The rearrangement uses TRBV5-1 and TRBJ2-1; D call uncertain. CDR3 size: 12 residues. Trimming cost V 3 bases and J 5 bases, with 6 bases left between them. Germline assignment: CDR1 SGHRS and CDR2 YFSETQ.

This clone was counted a few times. This chain joins TRBV4-1 and TRBJ2-7; the D gene is possibly TRBD1 (5 bases). The CDR3 is made up of 13 amino acids. Trimming left V 0 bases short and J 4 bases short, with 7 bases between. Germline lookup yields CDR1 MGHRA and CDR2 YSYEKL. The CDR3 is CASSQEGLYEQYF. The CDR3 region has the DNA TGCGCCAGCAGCCAAGAGGGGCTGTACGAGCAGTACTTC.

The V gene is TRBV18, the J gene TRBJ1-2; D is ambiguous. The CDR3 totals 13 residues. Germline V gene sequence: CDR1 KGHSH, CDR2 LQKENI. With 0 bases removed from V and 6 bases from J, the gap between germline ends came to 8 bases. CDR3 amino acids: CASSPPSTDGYTF. In DNA, the CDR3 is TGTGCCAGCTCACCACCTTCAACCGATGGCTACACCTTC.

The V call is TRBV30, the J call TRBJ1-5; D gene unclear. Trimming took 3 bases from V and 4 from J, leaving 7 bases between them. CDR1 is GTSNPN and CDR2 is SVGIG in the germline V gene (reference sequence). The CDR3 loop spans 12 amino acids. The CDR3 DNA sequence: TGTGCCTGGAGCGACGGGAATCAGCCCCAGCATTTT. Translating gives CAWSDGNQPQHF.

The V gene is TRBV28, the J gene TRBJ2-3; 10 nucleotides agree with TRBD1. The V segment lost 6 bases and the J segment 4 bases; nucleotides outside the gene matches: 19. CDR3 length: 19 residues. The germline CDR1 and CDR2 sequences are MDHEN and SYDVKM. In DNA form, the CDR3 reads TGTGCCAGCAGCATCGTCGGGACAGGGGCGATCTCCGGGCCAGATACGCAGTATTTT. Amino acid sequence: CASSIVGTGAISGPDTQYF.

This chain links TRBV7-8 with TRBJ2-5, with a tentative D call TRBD1 (6 bases). The germline V gene has CDR1 SGHVS and CDR2 FQNEAQ. The CDR3 covers 14 residues. Trimming left V 0 bases short and J 2 bases short, with 7 bases between. CDR3 protein: CASSLADRQETQYF. DNA of the CDR3: TGTGCCAGCAGCTTAGCCGACAGGCAAGAGACCCAGTACTTC.

This clone was picked up one time. The chain uses TRBV25-1 and TRBJ2-3; tentatively, D is TRBD1 (5 bases). The CDR3 covers 13 residues. CDR1 MGHDK and CDR2 SYGVNS come from the germline V gene. Trimming pared 2 bases from V and 10 bases from J, leaving 13 bases between. The CDR3 sequence: CASSEPEQGPQYF. For the CDR3, the DNA is TGTGCCAGCAGTGAACCTGAGCAGGGTCCGCAGTATTTT. The full variable domain, rest sourced from reference TRBV25-1 and TRBJ2-3, is EADIYQTPRYLVIGTGKKITLECSQTMGHDKMYWYQQDPGMELHLIHYSYGVNSTEKGDLSSESTVSRIRTEHFPLTLESARPSHTSQYLCASSEPEQGPQYFGPGTRLTVL.

This chain links TRBV6-5 with TRBJ1-1; D ambiguous. Looked up from germline, CDR1 is MNHEY and CDR2 is SVGAGI. Trimming stripped 0 bases from V and 2 bases from J, with 13 bases between. The length of the CDR3 is 16 residues. The DNA of the CDR3 is TGTGCCAGCAGTTACTCTCACAGAAACTTTAACACTGAAGCTTTCTTT. Its translation: CASSYSHRNFNTEAFF.

The chain joins TRBV6-5 to TRBJ2-3; 7 nucleotides line up with TRBD2. V trimming: 8 bases; J trimming: 1 base; junction bases outside the gene matches: 9. The CDR3 extends over 15 amino acids. Germline CDR1 reads MNHEY; CDR2 reads SVGAGI. CDR3 sequence: CASARRLAGTDTQYF. CDR3 DNA sequence: TGTGCCAGCGCGAGGAGACTAGCTGGCACAGATACGCAGTATTTT.

The CDR3 bases are TGTGCCAGCAGCTTAGGGTCTAGCGGCTACGAGCAGTACTTC. This gives the protein CASSLGSSGYEQYF. V and J are TRBV11-2 and TRBJ2-7, with 7 bases matching TRBD2. From germline, CDR1 is SGHAT and CDR2 FQNNGV. The CDR3 extends over 14 amino acids. Germline trimming cut 1 base from V and 3 bases from J; bases unmatched to any gene: 3. Complete variable domain (other parts from reference TRBV11-2 and TRBJ2-7): EAGVAQSPRYKIIEKRQSVAFWCNPISGHATLYWYQQILGQGPKLLIQFQNNGVVDDSQLPKDRFSAERLKGVDSTLKIQPAKLEDSAVYLCASSLGSSGYEQYFGPGTRLTVT.

The rearrangement links TRBV29-1 to TRBJ2-1, with TRBD1 as a possible D gene (6 bases). The germline CDR1 and CDR2 sequences are SQVTM and ANQGSEA. V lost 1 base to trimming and J lost 3 bases, with 16 bases between them. This CDR3 is built from 16 residues. CDR3 DNA: TGCAGCGTTGAAGGGGGGCGCCAAAAACACTACAATGAGCAGTTCTTC. Translated, it gives CSVEGGRQKHYNEQFF.

This clone was picked up a small number of times. The rearrangement joins TRBV11-2 to TRBJ2-5; D is tentatively TRBD1 or TRBD2 (5 bases each). The CDR3 sequence is 14 residues long. Trimming shortened V by 7 bases and J by 3 bases, and 15 bases separated the two germline ends. The germline CDR1 and CDR2 sequences are SGHAT and FQNNGV. The CDR3: CASNGDGWKETQYF. CDR3 coding DNA: TGTGCCAGCAACGGGGACGGGTGGAAAGAGACCCAGTACTTC.